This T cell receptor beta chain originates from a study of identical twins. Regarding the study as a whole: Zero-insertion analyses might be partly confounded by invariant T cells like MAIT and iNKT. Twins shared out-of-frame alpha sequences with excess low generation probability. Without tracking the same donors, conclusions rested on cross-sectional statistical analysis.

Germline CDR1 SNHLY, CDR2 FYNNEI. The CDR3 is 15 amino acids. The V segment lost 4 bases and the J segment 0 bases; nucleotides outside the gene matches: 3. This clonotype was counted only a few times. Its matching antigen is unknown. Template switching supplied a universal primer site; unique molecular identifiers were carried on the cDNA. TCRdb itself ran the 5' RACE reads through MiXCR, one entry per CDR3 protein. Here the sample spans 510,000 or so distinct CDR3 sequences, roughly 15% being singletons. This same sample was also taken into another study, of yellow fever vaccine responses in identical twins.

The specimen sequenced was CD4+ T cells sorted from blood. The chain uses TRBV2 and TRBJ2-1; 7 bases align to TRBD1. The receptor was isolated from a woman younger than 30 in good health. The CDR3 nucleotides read TGTGCCAGCAGTGTGGGGACAGTCTCCTACAATGAGCAGTTCTTC. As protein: CASSVGTVSYNEQFF.